One and the same sample provided the 5 T cell receptor beta chains below, sequenced in a study of blood T cell repertoires in COVID-19. Libraries were prepared by immunoSEQ multiplex PCR; TCRdb keeps only in-frame clonotypes and omits some of them. The table records some 150,000 clones, about 83% of them present only once. The sample was PBMCs or T cells enriched from blood (not recorded which). Receptors originate from a woman aged 45-65 years who had been exposed to COVID-19.

This clone was counted a single time. The V gene is TRBV27, the J gene TRBJ1-1, with TRBD1 as a possible D gene (5 bases). V dropped 3 bases and J dropped 3 bases, with 8 bases sitting between them. The germline CDR1 and CDR2 sequences are MNHEY and SMNVEV (reference sequence). The CDR3 loop spans 13 amino acids. The CDR3 protein is CASSFRVDTEAFF. Here the CDR3 DNA reads TGTGCCAGCAGTTTCAGGGTTGACACTGAAGCTTTCTTT.

This rearrangement joins TRBV28 to TRBJ2-7; 11 bases are shared with TRBD2. This CDR3 has 12 amino acids. V trimming: 9 bases; J trimming: 4 bases; junction bases outside the gene matches: 2. CDR1 and CDR2 from the germline V gene are MDHEN and SYDVKM. The CDR3 loop is CASTSGSYEQYF. The CDR3 DNA reads as TGTGCCAGTACTAGCGGGAGTTACGAGCAGTACTTC.

The CDR3 nucleotides are TGTGCCAGCCAACAGGGACAGTCAAACGAGCAGTACTTC. It codes for CASQQGQSNEQYF. The chain joins TRBV6-5 to TRBJ2-7; 7 bases map to TRBD1. The V segment lost 8 bases and the J segment 5 bases; nucleotides outside the gene matches: 9. CDR1 is MNHEY, CDR2 SVGAGI, per germline. The CDR3 length is 13 residues.

V gene TRBV5-4 combines with J gene TRBJ2-2, with a tentative D call TRBD1 (5 bases). Germline lookup yields CDR1 SGHNT and CDR2 YYREEE (reference sequence). The germline V and J ends were trimmed by 4 bases and 2 bases, with 12 bases remaining between them. The CDR3 extends over 15 amino acids. CDR3 in DNA: TGTGCCAGCAGCCGTGACAGACCAAACACCGGGGAGCTGTTTTTT. Translation gives CASSRDRPNTGELFF.

The chain couples TRBV6-5 to TRBJ1-2, with D possibly TRBD1 on 6 matching bases. V lost 6 bases to trimming and J lost 8 bases, with 16 bases between them. The CDR3 is made up of 13 amino acids. Per germline, CDR1 MNHEY and CDR2 SVGAGI. CDR3 bases: TGTGCCAGCAGCAACATGGGGGCTTGGGGCTACACCTTC. This translates into CASSNMGAWGYTF.